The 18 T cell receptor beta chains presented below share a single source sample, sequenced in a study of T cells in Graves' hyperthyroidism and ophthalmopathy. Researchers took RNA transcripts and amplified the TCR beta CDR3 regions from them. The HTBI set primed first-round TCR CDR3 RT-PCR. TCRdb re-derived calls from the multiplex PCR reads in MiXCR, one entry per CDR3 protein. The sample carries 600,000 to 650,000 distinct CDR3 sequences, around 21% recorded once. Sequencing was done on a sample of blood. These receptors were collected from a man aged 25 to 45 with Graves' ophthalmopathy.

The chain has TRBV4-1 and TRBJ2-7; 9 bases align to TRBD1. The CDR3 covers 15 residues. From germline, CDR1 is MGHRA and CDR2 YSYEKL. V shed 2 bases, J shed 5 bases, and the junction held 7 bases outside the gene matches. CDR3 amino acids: CASSQLWTGANEQYF. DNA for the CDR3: TGCGCCAGCAGCCAATTGTGGACAGGGGCCAACGAGCAGTACTTC.

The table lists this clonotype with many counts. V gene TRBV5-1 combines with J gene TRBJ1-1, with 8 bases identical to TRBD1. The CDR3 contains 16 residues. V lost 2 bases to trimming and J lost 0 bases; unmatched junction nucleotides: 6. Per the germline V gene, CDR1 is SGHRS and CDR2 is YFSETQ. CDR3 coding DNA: TGCGCCAGCAGCTTTACAGGGGGGGTGATGAACACTGAAGCTTTCTTT. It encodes CASSFTGGVMNTEAFF.

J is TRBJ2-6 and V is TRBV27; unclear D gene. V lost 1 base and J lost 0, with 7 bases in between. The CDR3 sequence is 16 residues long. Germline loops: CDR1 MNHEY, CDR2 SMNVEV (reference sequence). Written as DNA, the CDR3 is TGTGCCAGCAGTTTATTGGGCAGCTCTGGGGCCAACGTCCTGACTTTC. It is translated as CASSLLGSSGANVLTF. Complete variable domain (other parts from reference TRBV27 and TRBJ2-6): EAQVTQNPRYLITVTGKKLTVTCSQNMNHEYMSWYRQDPGLGLRQIYYSMNVEVTDKGDVPEGYKVSRKEKRNFPLILESPSPNQTSLYFCASSLLGSSGANVLTFGAGSRLTVL.

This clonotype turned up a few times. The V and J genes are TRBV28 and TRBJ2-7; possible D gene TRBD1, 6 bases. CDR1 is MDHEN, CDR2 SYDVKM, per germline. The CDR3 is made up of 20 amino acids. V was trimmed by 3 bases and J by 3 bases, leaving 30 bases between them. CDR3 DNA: TGTGCCAGCAGTTTCCGAGCGACAGGCCGGTCCGTCCAGGGGAGCTACGAGCAGTACTTC. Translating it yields CASSFRATGRSVQGSYEQYF.

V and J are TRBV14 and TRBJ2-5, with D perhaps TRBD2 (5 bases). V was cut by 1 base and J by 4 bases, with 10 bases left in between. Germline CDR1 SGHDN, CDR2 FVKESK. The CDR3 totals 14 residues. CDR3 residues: CASSQVTGRETQYF. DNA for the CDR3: TGTGCCAGCAGCCAAGTGACGGGGAGAGAGACCCAGTACTTC.

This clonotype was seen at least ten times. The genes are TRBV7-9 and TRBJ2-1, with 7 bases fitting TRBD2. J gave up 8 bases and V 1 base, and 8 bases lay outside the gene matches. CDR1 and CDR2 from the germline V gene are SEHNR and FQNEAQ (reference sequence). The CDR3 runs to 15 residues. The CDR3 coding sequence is TGTGCCAGCAGCTTAGGAAGCGGGAACTTGGATGAGCAGTTCTTC. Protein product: CASSLGSGNLDEQFF.

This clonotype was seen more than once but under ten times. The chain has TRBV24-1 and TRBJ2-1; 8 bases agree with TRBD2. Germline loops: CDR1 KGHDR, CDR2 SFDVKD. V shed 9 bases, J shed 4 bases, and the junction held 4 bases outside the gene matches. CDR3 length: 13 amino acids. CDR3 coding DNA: TGTGCCACCCAGGAGCGGGAGTACAATGAGCAGTTCTTC. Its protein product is CATQEREYNEQFF.

For the CDR3, the DNA is TGTGCCAGCAGCTGGGACAGGGGACCCCTCTATGGCTACACCTTC. This sequence encodes CASSWDRGPLYGYTF. This chain connects TRBV27 to TRBJ1-2, with TRBD1 identical over 10 bases. There are 15 residues in the CDR3. V lost 6 bases and J lost 4; bases outside the gene matches: 8. The germline V gene has CDR1 MNHEY and CDR2 SMNVEV (reference sequence).

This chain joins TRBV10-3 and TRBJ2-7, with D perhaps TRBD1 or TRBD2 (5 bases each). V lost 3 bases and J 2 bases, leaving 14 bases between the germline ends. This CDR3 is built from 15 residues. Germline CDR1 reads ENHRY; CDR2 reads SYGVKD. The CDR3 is CAISEGTHTTYEQYF. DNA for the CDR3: TGTGCCATCAGTGAAGGGACCCATACAACCTACGAGCAGTACTTC.

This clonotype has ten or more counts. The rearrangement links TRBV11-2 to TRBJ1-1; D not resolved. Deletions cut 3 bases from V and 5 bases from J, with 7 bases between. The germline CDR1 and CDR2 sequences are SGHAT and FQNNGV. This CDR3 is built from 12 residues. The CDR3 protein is CASSFSETEAFF. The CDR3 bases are TGTGCCAGCAGCTTTAGTGAAACTGAAGCTTTCTTT.

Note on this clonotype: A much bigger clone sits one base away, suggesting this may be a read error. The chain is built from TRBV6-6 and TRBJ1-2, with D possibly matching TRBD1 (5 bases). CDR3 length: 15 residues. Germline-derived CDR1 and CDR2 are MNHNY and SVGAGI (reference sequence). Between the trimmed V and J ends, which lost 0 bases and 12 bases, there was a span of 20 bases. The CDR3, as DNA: TGTGCCAGCAGTTACTCGAGGGGAGGAGGCAGCGGCCACACCTTC. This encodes CASSYSRGGGSGHTF.

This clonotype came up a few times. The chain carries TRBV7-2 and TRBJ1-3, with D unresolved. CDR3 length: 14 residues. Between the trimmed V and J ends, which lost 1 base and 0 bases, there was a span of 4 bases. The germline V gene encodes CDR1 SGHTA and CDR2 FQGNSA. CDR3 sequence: CASSLGYSGNTIYF. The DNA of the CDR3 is TGTGCCAGCAGCTTAGGGTACTCTGGAAACACCATATATTTT. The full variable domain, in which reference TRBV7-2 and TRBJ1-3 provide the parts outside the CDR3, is GAGVSQSPSNKVTEKGKDVELRCDPISGHTALYWYRQSLGQGLEFLIYFQGNSAPDKSGLPSDRFSAERTGGSVSTLTIQRTQQEDSAVYLCASSLGYSGNTIYFGEGSWLTVV.

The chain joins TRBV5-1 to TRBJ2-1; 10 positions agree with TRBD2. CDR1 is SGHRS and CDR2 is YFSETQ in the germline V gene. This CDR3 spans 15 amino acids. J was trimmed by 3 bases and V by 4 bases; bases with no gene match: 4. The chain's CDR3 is CASSRAGGGYNEQFF. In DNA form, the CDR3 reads TGCGCCAGCAGCCGAGCGGGAGGGGGCTACAATGAGCAGTTCTTC.

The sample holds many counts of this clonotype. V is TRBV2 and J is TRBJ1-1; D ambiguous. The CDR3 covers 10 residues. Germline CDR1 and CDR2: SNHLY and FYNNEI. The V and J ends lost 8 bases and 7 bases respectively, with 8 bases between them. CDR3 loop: CASDTVEAFF. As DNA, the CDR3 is TGTGCCAGCGATACAGTTGAAGCTTTCTTT.

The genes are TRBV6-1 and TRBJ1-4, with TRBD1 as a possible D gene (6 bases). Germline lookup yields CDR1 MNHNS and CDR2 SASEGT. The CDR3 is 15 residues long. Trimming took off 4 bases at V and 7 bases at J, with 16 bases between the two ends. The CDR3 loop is CASSVSGGAGEKLFF. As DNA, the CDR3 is TGTGCCAGCAGTGTTTCCGGGGGGGCGGGTGAAAAACTGTTTTTT.

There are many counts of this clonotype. The CDR3 coding sequence is TGTGCCATCGGGACGCGGGAGAGAGTGAAGGACACCGGGGAGCTGTTTTTT. Protein product: CAIGTRERVKDTGELFF. The J gene is TRBJ2-2, the V gene TRBV10-3; 7 nucleotides agree with TRBD2. V dropped 8 bases and J dropped 3; count of bases not matched to a gene: 15. Per the germline V gene, CDR1 is ENHRY and CDR2 is SYGVKD. There are 17 residues in the CDR3.

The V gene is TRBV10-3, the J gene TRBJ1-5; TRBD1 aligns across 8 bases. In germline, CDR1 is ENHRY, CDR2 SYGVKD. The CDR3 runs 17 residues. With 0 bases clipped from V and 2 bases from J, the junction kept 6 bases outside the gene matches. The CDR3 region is CAISESAGGVGNQPQHF. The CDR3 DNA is TGTGCCATCAGTGAGTCGGCAGGGGGCGTGGGCAATCAGCCCCAGCATTTT.

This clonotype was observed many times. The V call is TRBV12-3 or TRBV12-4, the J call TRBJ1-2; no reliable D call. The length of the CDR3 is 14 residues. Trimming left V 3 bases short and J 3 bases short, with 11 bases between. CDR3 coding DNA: TGTGCCAGCAGTTTTAATACGAAAGACTATGGCTACACCTTC. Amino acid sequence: CASSFNTKDYGYTF.